This T cell receptor (beta chain) was observed in a study of T cell responses to AZD1222 COVID-19 vaccine (dated by TCRdb to 2020 to 2022). Background on the whole study: A total of 233 trial participants underwent TCR sequencing, of whom around 200 received two doses of AZD1222 and some 25 received two doses of the MenACWY control vaccine. Trial participants were enrolled by age into subgroups of 18-55, 56-69 and 70-plus years, and about 150, 27 and 61 TCR-sequenced participants, respectively, were included in these subgroups.

Looking up the germline V gene yields CDR1 MDHEN and CDR2 SYDVKM. The CDR3 goes from the cysteine to the phenylalanine over 12 residues. CDR3 DNA only is kept here, 36 bases in frame from base 1. V and J are truncated by 1 base and 5 bases respectively, leaving an intervening sequence of 6 bases. The time point label here, explained by the study, means: about 28 days (+/-7) after the second vaccine dose. AZD1222 recipients with second doses at about 4 weeks or about 12 weeks were pooled, because spike-specific TCR depth and breadth did not differ between schedules. Vaccinee samples were obtained from the UK trials COV001 and COV002, which included a single-blind randomized controlled phase 2/3 trial of AZD1222 (ChAdOx1 nCoV-19) in healthy adults. Trial participant PBMC samples were collected at day 0 and day 28 after the second dose for TCRbeta chain sequencing. The CDR3 regions of human TCRbeta chains were analyzed by immunosequencing. The authors' pipeline ran thus. Repertoire TCRs were checked for matches against a reference library of SARS-CoV-2-specific TCRs that had been generated using the MIRA antigen-specificity platform. Breadth was defined as the fraction of unique TCRs that were SARS-CoV-2-associated, and depth was defined as the fraction of total T cells that were SARS-CoV-2-associated. Using the MIRA data, each spike-specific TCR was assigned both to the spike region to which the TCR was reactive and to a CD4 or CD8 class. Log10-transformed breadth and depth values were compared by one-way ANOVA with Sidak's multiple comparisons tests. TCRdb provides this immuneACCESS table in a form limited to in-frame rearrangements. Some clones are lacking; in checked studies, under half of them reflect an unresolved V gene, and why the rest are absent is not known. The V and J calls and the clone size are those of that table, but D and trimming were determined from the DNA. In all, the sample holds 100,000 to 150,000 clones, and approximately 92% of those were seen once. The ten top clones hold approximately 8% of the sample.

Remarks on this clone: The antigen this receptor binds is unknown. There are no base qualities to consult, and no much larger clone falls within one base.

Summary of the overall study and its limitations: Epitopes outside the regions mutated in the B.1.351 and B.1.1.7 variants were reportedly recognized by nearly half of the unique spike-specific TCRs. Most participants were white British and females outnumbered males, and the authors suggested that clonal diversity may have been underestimated. After two AZD1222 doses, spike-specific TCR breadth and depth were significantly higher than at day 0 and than in MenACWY recipients. The vaccine-associated CD4 TCRs covered the entire spike protein, and the dominant responses fell in regions 160-218 and 743-854. No day 14 peak-response samples were available, so repertoires were characterized only after the peak T cell response. The 56-69-year group was small, and its depth increase did not reach significance, likely because of low power. Conclusions about previously exposed vaccinees are limited, since just five or six AZD1222 recipients were seropositive for SARS-CoV-2 at baseline.

The chain is encoded by TRBV28 joined to TRBJ2-7, with no confident D gene call. Sequencing was performed on peripheral blood, taken 28 days after the second AZD1222 dose. This TCR came from an adult who received the AZD1222 COVID-19 vaccine. The bases read TGTGCCAGCAGTTTATACCCTAACGAGCAGTACTTC. Its coded protein is CASSLYPNEQYF.